Below, one T cell receptor (beta chain) is given with its context. It lacks a known antigen. Base quality data are lacking; no much larger clone is found one base away. The data stem from a study of human thymus T cells (dated by TCRdb to 2020 to 2022). In the study overall: The study described the TCR alpha and beta repertoires in roughly 8 infant thymus samples and a few matching peripheral blood samples. The cohort included several male and a couple of female infants, with donor ages spanning 7 to 244 days. The research as a whole found: Both the thymic and the peripheral blood repertoires appeared to show biased V and J gene segment usage. On average, thymus samples yielded approximately 780,000 unique TCRB clonotypes, whereas blood samples yielded approximately 84,000.

Using the immunoSEQ multiplex PCR assay, the TCRB and TCRAD loci were amplified from a standardized quantity of quality-controlled genomic DNA. Amplicons spanned the V(D)J region at a length sufficient to cover the CDR3 and identify V and J genes. The amplicons were sequenced on an Illumina platform via the commercial immunoSEQ service. For the original study's pipeline: Primer bias and sequencing errors were corrected as previously described, and TCRAD and TCRB definitions were based on the IMGT database. The repertoires were analysed using immunoSEQ Analyzer 3.0 and VDJTools for basic statistics, V/J segment usage, diversity estimates, rarefaction and pairwise overlap. Diversity was estimated with Chao1, ChaoE, Efron-Thisted, Shannon and inverse Simpson indices, and also on datasets down-sampled to the smallest sample. Repertoire overlap was assessed by strict matching of CDR3 nucleotide sequence, V gene and J gene, and clustering was done by Jaccard-based multidimensional scaling. TCRdb took this table from immuneACCESS and kept in-frame rearrangements with V and J called. Such tables lack part of the clones; where checked against another copy, unresolved V genes explain under half of the gap, and the rest is unexplained. V and J calls and clone size are those listed in that table; D and trimming were worked out from the DNA. Counted in this sample were tens of thousands of clones; about 94% of them appeared once. The ten most abundant clones make up 0.095% to 0.15% of the sample.

The donors were immunologically healthy infants in Finland who had open corrective cardiac surgery for congenital heart defects. From four of the eight donors, a small aliquot of roughly 0.45-1 mL peripheral blood was collected during surgery. Genomic DNA from blood samples was extracted from all available leukocytes rather than from a fixed cell number. ACK lysis buffer was used to remove erythrocytes from blood, and the leukocytes were stored at -70 degrees C as pellets. A QIAsymphony instrument was used to extract genomic DNA from frozen cell pellets. The germline V gene supplies CDR1 MNHNS and CDR2 SASEGT. The CDR3 runs 14 amino acids, cysteine and phenylalanine included. Only the CDR3 region is kept as DNA, spanning 42 bases read in frame from base 1. V and J are truncated by 4 bases and 0 bases respectively, leaving an intervening sequence of 8 bases.

The TCR sequence derives from a boy younger than two with a congenital heart defect but otherwise immunologically healthy. The sequence links TRBV6-1 to TRBJ2-3, with the D segment identity uncertain. Sequencing was carried out using blood. This receptor has the CDR3 CASSVWRSTDTQYF. The nucleotide sequence reads TGTGCCAGCAGTGTATGGCGAAGCACAGATACGCAGTATTTT.